This entry concerns a single TCR beta chain. Its antigen remains unidentified. With 8 bases removed from V and 2 bases from J, the gap between germline ends came to 17 bases. CDR3 length: 15 amino acids. Germline CDR1 is MNHEY and CDR2 is SVGEGT. BIOMED2 TRB-A/B primer pools were used in multiplex TRB PCR. TCRdb reprocessed the multiplex PCR reads via MiXCR and lists one record per CDR3 protein. The repertoire has around 10,000 distinct CDR3 sequences, approximately 27% of them found once; the top ten carry about 30%. Blood genomic DNA input for TRB amplification was roughly 220-500 ng. This specimen belongs to a study of T and B cells in COVID-19 patients. Study-wide context: The recovered patients had mostly mild to moderate COVID-19 with outpatient management. Study-wide results and caveats: Patients with COVID-19 reportedly showed strongly skewed T cell receptor beta variable and joining gene usage. Active COVID-19 showed highly clonal TRB repertoires; recovery showed diversity and richness above healthy donors.

The receptor was isolated from a human donor who had recovered from COVID-19. The V gene is TRBV6-2 or TRBV6-3, the J gene TRBJ2-3; D may correspond to TRBD1 or TRBD2 (5 bases each). The sequenced sample was blood. CDR3 amino acids: CASYGVGAPTDTQYF. CDR3 coding DNA: TGTGCCAGCTACGGGGTCGGGGCTCCCACAGATACGCAGTATTTT.